What follows are 7 T cell receptor beta chains derived from one specimen sequenced in a study of T cells expressing NK-cell markers. After re-calling the 5' RACE reads, TCRdb lists one entry per CDR3 protein, DNA absent. Its listing shows 500,000 to 700,000 distinct CDR3 sequences. The material sequenced was blood T cells: a sorted CD56 or NKG2C T cell subset, CD4+ or CD8+ T cells, or bulk PBMC T cells (not recorded which). The receptor source for this set is a man between 18 and 29 years old in good health.

The chain is built from TRBV15 and TRBJ2-7; TCRdb lists TRBD2, though no DNA is available to test this call. This CDR3 contains 18 residues. Germline V lookup: CDR1 LNHNV, CDR2 YYDKDF (reference sequence). This CDR3 reads CATSRDRGLAGGSHEQYF.

This chain joins TRBV12-3 or TRBV12-4 and TRBJ1-3. The CDR3 consists of 14 residues. CDR3 amino acids: CASLGQGSGNTIYF.

This rearrangement joins TRBV12-3 or TRBV12-4 to TRBJ1-1. The CDR3 runs 16 residues. This CDR3 reads CASTHKVALSNTEAFF.

The chain carries TRBV5-1 and TRBJ1-6. Germline values: CDR1 SGHRS, CDR2 YFSETQ. The CDR3 is 15 residues long. CDR3 protein: CASSLNWEADSPLHF.

V is TRBV20-1 and J is TRBJ2-1. Germline lookup yields CDR1 DFQATT and CDR2 SNEGSKA (reference sequence). The CDR3 consists of 15 residues. CDR3 loop: CSASPILASYNEQFF.

The gene calls are TRBV20-1 and TRBJ1-5; TCRdb lists TRBD1, though no DNA is available to test this call. This CDR3 spans 12 amino acids. Germline-derived CDR1 and CDR2 are DFQATT and SNEGSKA (reference sequence). CDR3 residues: CSATTGAQPQHF.

The chain couples TRBV7-2 to TRBJ2-5; without DNA, the TCRdb call of TRBD2 cannot be checked. The CDR3 covers 16 residues. CDR1 is SGHTA and CDR2 is FQGNSA in the germline V gene. The chain's CDR3 is CASSLRLAGGRETQYF.